This TCR beta chain came from a study of cytomegalovirus exposure and HLA in healthy donors listed by TCRdb under 2017. Describing the broader study: According to an earlier analysis of around 600 of the donors, about 179 million T cells yielded 90 million to 130 million unique TCR beta sequences and approximately 280 Gb of sequence data. Because of strong linkage in the cohort, 4 to 6 DR-DQ haplotypes were treated as single units for association and clustering. To predict cytomegalovirus infection status, the study combined high-throughput TCR immunosequencing, statistical association of individual TCRs with disease status, and machine learning. Typing coverage differed by locus: A, B, C, DRB1 and DQB1 were typed in roughly 629-640 donors, DQA1 in about 500, DPA1 in around 610, and DPB1 in around 440. A later genetic analysis used genome-wide SNP genotypes for about 55% of the 666 donors, treating that subset as a discovery cohort. The later analysis used no new phenotypic data to find candidate immune exposures, relying instead on TCR beta sequences and their occurrence across donors. Of the approximately 400 genotyped donors, around 81% fell in the genetic ancestry cluster associated with self-reported Caucasian donors. Besides the first cohort of 666 subjects, a separate validation cohort made up of over 100 different subjects was used. Donor age, sex, ethnicity and CMV serostatus were compiled together with the repertoire data. The study aimed to test whether cataloging public T cell receptors could reveal signatures of past pathogen exposure. HLA typing included class I and class II loci at four-digit resolution. An earlier analysis of 587 of the donors used high-throughput TCR beta sequencing to judge whether each TCR beta V gene segment behaved as functional or pseudogenic. The T cell repertoires of 666 subjects were profiled by immunosequencing and related to cytomegalovirus serostatus. Approximately 310 gigabases of sequencing data and 75 million to 85 million unique TCR sequences made up an early release that covered fewer than 650 HLA-typed donors. A later analysis re-examined previously published TCR beta repertoires from just over 650 donors and added high-resolution HLA genotyping to investigate patterns of TCR occurrence. Every discovery cohort repertoire had been produced on one sequencing platform. Across 300 to 400 genotyped donors of the cohort, an average of approximately 200,000 unique TCR beta nucleotide sequences per donor were sequenced, and 15% to 20% of those sequences were non-productive.

V is pruned by 6 bases and J by 2 bases, leaving 5 bases of the junction without a gene match. The germline V gene (reference sequence) provides CDR1 MNHEY and CDR2 SMNVEV. The CDR3 runs 15 residues from the cysteine to the phenylalanine. Only CDR3 DNA is held: 45 bases, read in frame from base 1. The library was obtained by the immunoSEQ multiplex PCR assay. The multiplex PCR relied on a mix of 60 forward primers for TCR Vbeta segments and 13 reverse primers for TCR Jbeta segments. The CDR3 region of rearranged TCR beta genes was amplified from genomic DNA by a multiplex PCR assay. The Illumina HiSeq System was used to sequence the amplified TCR beta libraries as 87-base-pair reads. The source study handled its data this way. In a later analysis, tens of millions of unique TCR beta chains were counted across the roughly 670 repertoires, and around 11 million of these chains were shared by at least two donors. To remove PCR and sequencing errors, raw reads were error-corrected and collapsed into unique sequences using a nearest-neighbor algorithm that merged closely related sequences. To assign V, D and J gene segments, CDR3 sequences were aligned to IMGT reference sequences. For a sequence to be retained, a match of at least six nucleotides to both a V gene segment and a J gene segment was required. A rearrangement was called productive if the CDR3 had no stop codons and remained in frame with V and J, and every other rearrangement was called non-productive. CDR3 was defined by IMGT convention, running from the second conserved V-encoded cysteine to the conserved J-encoded phenylalanine. The earlier analysis of some 540 of the donors excluded any sequence lacking an unambiguous match to a single V gene segment. In an earlier analysis of 450 to 700 of the donors, V segments were called functional above 56.7% productive rearrangements and were called segregating when the between-donor standard deviation exceeded 5%. A statistical classification framework was built to diagnose cytomegalovirus status from the catalog of TCR beta chain sequences. V and J gene assignment, in a later analysis, came from comparing TCR nucleotide sequences with IMGT/GENE-DB human TR gene sequences. A later analysis assigned CDR3 sequences and most-parsimonious VDJ recombination scenarios with the TCRdist pipeline. In a later analysis, every TCR beta chain was defined by the combination of its CDR3 amino acid sequence and its V-gene family, and reads without a unique V-gene family were dropped. A later analysis removed 592 highly shared, low-generation-probability nucleotide sequences to deal with suspected cross-contamination and a sequencing artifact. In a later analysis, a clonal expansion index for each public chain was calculated from normalized within-repertoire ranks of inferred template counts. In a later analysis, generation probabilities were computed with a VDJ recombination model fitted to out-of-frame rearrangements, and the resulting probabilities were checked against IGoR. A later analysis scored TCR-TCR, TCR-HLA and TCR-CMV co-occurrence with hypergeometric tests, applying a repertoire-size bias correction to TCR pairs. To estimate false discovery rates, a later analysis permuted the HLA or CMV assignments 20 times. In a later analysis, co-occurring TCRs were grouped using DBSCAN, and TCRdist sequence similarity was added for clustering within HLA-allele-positive subsets. Repertoires with fewer than 30,000 or more than 120,000 public chains, plus five repertoires with anomalous nucleotide sharing, were excluded from co-occurrence clustering. TCRdb re-hosts the immuneACCESS table, in-frame sequences only. Its copies lack some clones; in the studies checked, an unresolved V gene accounts for under half of them, and the cause for the rest is not known. Clone size and V and J calls were adopted from that table, with D and trimming inferred from the DNA. The sample table lists around 200,000 clones, roughly 80% of them with a count of one. About 6% of the sample is in the top ten clones.

This clone was seen only once. There is no known antigen for this receptor. Base quality data are lacking; no much larger clone is found one base away. Overall study results and their limits: A cluster of highly shared sequence variants was judged likely to be a technical artifact of the sequencing pipeline. While some public TCRs were present in many individuals, most TCR sequences turned up only very rarely across donors. Presence/absence analyses assumed roughly uniform sequencing depth across donors, an assumption that may not hold. According to a later analysis, parvovirus B19, influenza, CMV and Epstein-Barr virus appeared linked to several top co-occurrence clusters. According to a later analysis, most CMV-associated TCR beta chains appeared to be HLA-restricted, and the HLA associations seemed to be driven largely by CMV exposure. CMV serostatus was the only immune exposure information available for the cohort. In vitro tests confirmed that a few of the cytomegalovirus-associated TCR beta chains recognize cytomegalovirus antigens. The authors suggested that the approach could potentially be extended to other disease states and immunological phenotypes. Compared with the roughly 670-donor mean, donors in an Asian-associated ancestry cluster had fewer N-insertions in productive TCRs, according to a later genetic analysis. V-gene and J-gene trimming of TCR beta chains was associated with a missense DCLRE1C variant in a later genetic analysis, and the association was replicated in an independent cohort. About 15 rarely observed V segments, including chromosome 9 orphons, were excluded from the earlier analysis of about 610 of the donors because counts were too low. Because the 87-base-pair reads could not distinguish some IMGT-functional V segments, including TRBV6-2 and TRBV6-3, those segments were excluded. This cohort had only TCR beta chains sequenced, and the lack of alpha or paired-chain data limited which features could be detected. Because HLA typing was missing for some donors at each locus, association tests included only the typed subset. A further reported finding was that TCR beta sequences accurately predicted the HLA-A and HLA-B alleles for most subjects in the first cohort. A later analysis found that TCR association rates varied across HLA loci, with DRB1 alleles showing the most associated TCRs and HLA-C alleles the fewest. In a later analysis, HLA-associated TCR beta chains were found to be more clonally expanded and to have lower generation probabilities than equally common non-associated chains. The classifier was reported to diagnose cytomegalovirus status with high specificity and sensitivity in both the original and validation cohorts. An earlier analysis of approximately 500 of the donors showed that most TCR beta V segments appeared in productive rearrangements either about 87% or about 30% of the time, which broadly matched IMGT annotations. Strong co-occurrence of HLA alleles, especially DR and DQ, made assigning TCR associations to individual alleles difficult. A later analysis associated some 17,000 TCR beta sequences with specific HLA alleles at a false discovery rate of 0.05. Correlated functional status among segregating V segments might be attributable to linkage disequilibrium, but an unknown experimental factor could not be ruled out. A total of some 180 TCR beta chains were listed by the study as associated with cytomegalovirus.

In total, fewer than 750 healthy bone marrow donors made up the cohort. At the time of sampling, all cohort members were nominally healthy, though unrecorded immune exposures were likely present. The donor was CMV seropositive and belonged to the group of about 290 seropositive cohort members. A peripheral blood sample was provided by each donor, and peripheral blood mononuclear cells were used for TCR beta sequencing. The Qiagen DNeasy Blood Extraction Kit was used to extract genomic DNA from the blood cell samples. The sample consisted of PBMCs. The receptor was derived from a man aged 35 to 55 in good health and CMV-seropositive. This chain is built from TRBV27 and TRBJ2-1, and TRBD1 matches 9 of the central bases. The CDR3 here reads CASRLDRGTYNEQFF. The DNA sequence is TGTGCCAGCAGGCTGGACAGGGGCACCTACAATGAGCAGTTCTTC.